This T cell receptor (beta chain) was documented in a study of shared clonotypes between healthy human individuals. This clone was detected once. This CDR3 is 17 amino acids long. From germline, CDR1 is SGHTA and CDR2 FQGTGA. Losses at the gene ends were 2 bases for V and 0 bases for J; bases not matched to a gene: 7. Produced via immunoSEQ multiplex PCR; TCRdb's table is partial and in-frame only. The table has 1,500,000 or so clones, around 98.5% seen once; the top ten hold about 0.4%. The sample consisted of naive CD4+ T cells sorted from blood. As to subset: CD45RA+ positively selected. The receptor's source is a man between 25 and 39 years old in good health. V is TRBV7-3 and J is TRBJ2-1; 7 bases line up with TRBD1. CDR3 sequence reads: CASSLSTGALSYNEQFF. The CDR3 DNA follows: TGTGCCAGCAGCTTATCTACAGGGGCCCTCTCCTACAATGAGCAGTTCTTC.